These 30 T cell receptor beta chains were sequenced from one sample in a study of cytomegalovirus exposure and HLA in healthy donors. Profiling relied on immunoSEQ multiplex PCR, and the TCRdb table lists in-frame clones only, not all of them. The sample yields roughly 240,000 clones, around nine tenths seen once. The sample comprised PBMCs. These TCRs come from a man between 18 and 29 years old in good health and CMV-seronegative.

The chain links TRBV10-1 to TRBJ2-3, with TRBD2 as a possible D gene (5 bases). V was cut by 6 bases and J by 2 bases, with 12 bases left in between. Germline CDR1 is WNHNN and CDR2 is SYGVQD (reference sequence). This CDR3 comprises 14 residues. The CDR3 protein is CASSPDWNTDTQYF. The CDR3 DNA reads TGCGCCAGCAGCCCGGACTGGAACACAGATACGCAGTATTTT.

Worth noting for this clone: Other DNA sequences in this specimen translate into the identical CDR3. This chain uses TRBV4-1 with TRBJ2-1; D not certain. The CDR3 extends over 12 amino acids. Germline assignment: CDR1 MGHRA and CDR2 YSYEKL. Trimming took off 1 base at V and 7 bases at J, with 5 bases between the two ends. Here the CDR3 reads CASSQVINEQFF. CDR3 coding DNA: TGCGCCAGCAGCCAAGTAATAAATGAGCAGTTCTTC.

This clone was found a few times. This sequence joins TRBV2 and TRBJ1-1; TRBD1 matches at 12 bases. CDR3 length: 12 amino acids. In germline, CDR1 is SNHLY, CDR2 FYNNEI. Trimming took 8 bases from V and 6 from J; bases not matched to a gene: 1. As DNA, the CDR3 is TGTGCCAGCCGGGACAGGGGGCCTGAAGCTTTCTTT. Translation gives CASRDRGPEAFF.

The V and J genes are TRBV7-8 and TRBJ2-7; 12 bases match TRBD1. The CDR3 covers 18 residues. The germline gives CDR1 SGHVS, CDR2 FQNEAQ. V shed 5 bases, J shed 0 bases, and the junction held 11 bases outside the gene matches. CDR3 DNA sequence: TGTGCCAGCAGCGAGTGGGGGACAGGGGGCTTTAGCTCCTACGAGCAGTACTTC. Translated: CASSEWGTGGFSSYEQYF.

This clone was counted a single time. This rearrangement joins TRBV9 to TRBJ2-1, with 7 nucleotides matching TRBD1. J lost 5 bases, V lost 4 bases, and 9 bases had no gene match. The CDR3 has 15 residues. Germline lookup yields CDR1 SGDLS and CDR2 YYNGEE. In DNA form, the CDR3 reads TGTGCCAGCAGCCCACGACAGGGTCAGGACAATGAGCAGTTCTTC. It encodes CASSPRQGQDNEQFF.

The chain joins TRBV4-1 to TRBJ1-1, with D tentatively TRBD1 (5 bases). CDR1 and CDR2 from the germline V gene are MGHRA and YSYEKL. Trimming left V 4 bases short and J 1 base short, with 13 bases between. This CDR3 has 15 residues. CDR3 sequence: CASSLNRLGNTEAFF. The CDR3 DNA reads TGCGCCAGCAGCCTTAACAGGCTGGGGAACACTGAAGCTTTCTTT.

The chain has TRBV5-1 and TRBJ1-6; D is uncertain. Per the germline V gene, CDR1 is SGHRS and CDR2 is YFSETQ. V lost 0 bases, J lost 8 bases, and 9 bases lay in between. The CDR3 is made up of 14 amino acids. The CDR3 loop is CASSLALVDSPLHF. CDR3 sequence (DNA): TGCGCCAGCAGCTTGGCCCTAGTGGATTCACCCCTCCACTTT.

V usage is TRBV6-5 and J usage is TRBJ1-2; unclear D gene. This CDR3 has 13 residues. CDR1 MNHEY and CDR2 SVGAGI come from the germline V gene. V was cut by 4 bases and J by 6 bases, with 12 bases left in between. The CDR3 here is CASSSVISDGYTF. The DNA for the CDR3 is TGTGCCAGCAGTTCTGTAATTTCGGATGGCTACACCTTC.

CDR3 in DNA: TGCGCCAGCAGCTTGGGGACAGGGGGCCAAGAGACCCAGTACTTC. Its protein is CASSLGTGGQETQYF. The chain couples TRBV5-1 to TRBJ2-5; 10 nucleotides match TRBD1. Losses at the gene ends were 0 bases for V and 1 base for J; bases not matched to a gene: 0. The CDR3 spans 15 residues. CDR1 SGHRS and CDR2 YFSETQ come from the germline V gene.

Turning to this clone: Germline and junction disagree at one end, which may indicate a read error. The DNA for the CDR3 is TGTGCTAGCAGCTTAGCGGAGGGTGGTGGCTACACCTTC. This encodes CASSLAEGGGYTF. This chain uses TRBV7-7 with TRBJ1-2; no clear D. The germline CDR1 and CDR2 sequences are SSHAT and FNYEAQ (reference sequence). The CDR3 is 13 amino acids.

The V gene is TRBV11-2, the J gene TRBJ2-7, with TRBD2 matching 7 bases. Trimming at V came to 3 bases and at J to 3 bases, leaving 5 bases not matched to a gene. The CDR3 runs to 14 residues. CDR1 is SGHAT and CDR2 is FQNNGV in the germline V gene. The DNA of the CDR3 is TGTGCCAGCAGCTTGGGGCGGGAGTTCTACGAGCAGTACTTC. This gives the protein CASSLGREFYEQYF. Full variable domain (rest looked up from reference TRBV11-2 and TRBJ2-7): EAGVAQSPRYKIIEKRQSVAFWCNPISGHATLYWYQQILGQGPKLLIQFQNNGVVDDSQLPKDRFSAERLKGVDSTLKIQPAKLEDSAVYLCASSLGREFYEQYFGPGTRLTVT.

The gene calls are TRBV29-1 and TRBJ2-7, with TRBD1 matching over 10 bases. Trimming removed 8 bases from V and 4 bases from J; junction bases left unmatched: 8. CDR1 is SQVTM, CDR2 ANQGSEA, per germline. The CDR3 spans 13 residues. The CDR3 protein is CSSRDRGLYEQYF. CDR3 nucleotide sequence: TGCAGCTCACGGGACAGGGGTTTATACGAGCAGTACTTC.

The chain couples TRBV7-9 to TRBJ2-3, with 10 bases matching TRBD2. This CDR3 contains 15 residues. The V gene end was trimmed by 5 bases and the J gene end by 1 base; junction bases not matched to a gene: 3. Looked up from germline, CDR1 is SEHNR and CDR2 is FQNEAQ (reference sequence). The CDR3 here is CASSELAGGTDTQYF. In nucleotides, the CDR3 is TGTGCCAGCAGCGAGCTAGCGGGGGGCACAGATACGCAGTATTTT.

The chain combines TRBV28 with TRBJ1-6, with TRBD1 matching 8 bases. V lost 3 bases to trimming and J lost 8 bases; unmatched junction nucleotides: 3. This CDR3 has 14 residues. CDR1 is MDHEN and CDR2 is SYDVKM in the germline V gene. The CDR3, as DNA: TGTGCCAGCAGTTTGACAGGGGAGGATTCACCCCTCCACTTT. Its translation: CASSLTGEDSPLHF.

The gene calls are TRBV9 and TRBJ2-5; 7 bases map to TRBD1. V shed 2 bases and J 2 bases; nucleotides not matched to a gene: 9. Germline V gene data show CDR1 as SGDLS and CDR2 as YYNGEE. The CDR3 loop spans 16 amino acids. The DNA for the CDR3 is TGTGCCAGCAGCGTCGGGACAGCTAAATATCAAGAGACCCAGTACTTC. Residues: CASSVGTAKYQETQYF.

The chain employs TRBV25-1 and TRBJ1-1; possible D gene TRBD1, 6 bases. CDR3 length: 14 amino acids. Between the trimmed V and J ends, which lost 8 bases and 6 bases, there was a span of 19 bases. Germline V gene lookup returns CDR1 MGHDK and CDR2 SYGVNS. The CDR3 sequence is CASGQTGGSPEAFF. In DNA, the CDR3 is TGTGCCAGCGGTCAAACGGGGGGCTCCCCTGAAGCTTTCTTT.

The chain uses TRBV30 and TRBJ1-6; D is unresolved. The CDR3 totals 15 residues. The germline gives CDR1 GTSNPN, CDR2 SVGIG (reference sequence). V lost 1 base and J lost 0, with 7 bases in between. The DNA for the CDR3 is TGTGCCTGGAGTGATGGGAGCTCCTATAATTCACCCCTCCACTTT. It encodes CAWSDGSSYNSPLHF.

The rearrangement links TRBV4-1 to TRBJ2-6; possible D gene TRBD1, 5 bases. Germline V lookup: CDR1 MGHRA, CDR2 YSYEKL. Trimming shortened V by 9 bases and J by 0 bases, and 18 bases separated the two germline ends. The CDR3 is 17 residues long. The CDR3 sequence: CASSFRVLSSGANVLTF. The CDR3 nucleotides read TGCGCCAGTTCGTTCAGGGTCCTTTCCTCTGGGGCCAACGTCCTGACTTTC.

The CDR3 nucleotides are TGTGCCAGCAGTGTGGAAGCGGGGGGGTTCTTC. Amino acid sequence: CASSVEAGGFF. V and J are TRBV2 and TRBJ2-1, with 9 bases aligning to TRBD2. CDR3 length: 11 residues. Germline V gene lookup returns CDR1 SNHLY and CDR2 FYNNEI. The trim removed 4 bases at V and 15 bases at J, leaving 4 bases unmatched.

The chain uses TRBV2 and TRBJ2-1; D gene unclear. CDR1 and CDR2 (germline): SNHLY, FYNNEI. The germline V and J ends were trimmed by 8 bases and 8 bases, with 7 bases remaining between them. CDR3 length equals 10 residues. CDR3 coding DNA: TGTGCCAGCGTTGTCGATGAGCAGTTCTTC. Translating gives CASVVDEQFF.

The chain couples TRBV4-1 to TRBJ1-5, with TRBD1 as a possible D gene (5 bases). CDR3 length: 16 residues. The V end lost 1 base, the J end lost 3 bases, and 13 bases lay between the germline ends. Germline loops: CDR1 MGHRA, CDR2 YSYEKL. The CDR3 nucleotides read TGCGCCAGCAGCCAAGTTGGGAGGGGACCCAATCAGCCCCAGCATTTT. As protein: CASSQVGRGPNQPQHF.

This chain joins TRBV9 and TRBJ2-3, with 10 bases identical to TRBD2. CDR3 size: 16 residues. Germline-derived CDR1 and CDR2 are SGDLS and YYNGEE. J was trimmed by 1 base and V by 2 bases; bases with no gene match: 4. The CDR3 protein is CASSVTSGPRTDTQYF. In nucleotides, the CDR3 is TGTGCCAGCAGCGTGACTAGCGGGCCCCGCACAGATACGCAGTATTTT.

This chain joins TRBV4-2 and TRBJ2-7; 8 bases are shared with TRBD2. Germline V gene data show CDR1 as LGHNA and CDR2 as YNFKEQ. After removal of 4 bases from V and 6 bases from J, the junction contained 11 bases not matched to a gene. CDR3 length: 15 residues. The CDR3, as DNA: TGTGCCAGCAGCCCCTGGGGACTAGAAGGAGCCGAGCAGTACTTC. Residues: CASSPWGLEGAEQYF.

The rearrangement uses TRBV27 and TRBJ2-5, with 11 bases identical to TRBD2. The CDR3 sequence is 15 residues long. With V trimmed by 6 bases and J by 5 bases, 8 bases remained unmatched. CDR1 is MNHEY and CDR2 is SMNVEV in the germline V gene (reference sequence). CDR3 residues: CASSHLLAGDETQYF. In DNA, the CDR3 is TGTGCCAGCAGCCACCTACTAGCGGGGGACGAGACCCAGTACTTC.

This sequence joins TRBV7-9 and TRBJ1-1; no firm D call. Trimming took 0 bases from V and 1 from J, leaving 9 bases between them. Germline loops: CDR1 SEHNR, CDR2 FQNEAQ (reference sequence). The CDR3 is 15 amino acids. The CDR3 loop reads CASSLALPGNTEAFF. CDR3 bases: TGTGCCAGCAGCTTAGCGCTTCCCGGGAACACTGAAGCTTTCTTT.

This chain connects TRBV11-3 to TRBJ2-1; TRBD2 matches 10 bases. The germline gives CDR1 SGHNT, CDR2 YENEEA. V shed 2 bases, J shed 10 bases, and the junction held 8 bases outside the gene matches. The CDR3 totals 15 residues. The CDR3 is CASSLSLAGAKEQFF. CDR3 in DNA: TGTGCCAGCAGCTTATCCCTAGCGGGGGCAAAGGAGCAGTTCTTC.

The chain uses TRBV14 and TRBJ1-2; D gene ambiguous. The germline gives CDR1 SGHDN, CDR2 FVKESK. The CDR3 consists of 12 residues. V lost 4 bases to trimming and J lost 0 bases, with 3 bases between them. CDR3 loop: CASSRANYGYTF. The CDR3 bases are TGTGCCAGCAGCCGAGCTAACTATGGCTACACCTTC.

The chain carries TRBV7-8 and TRBJ2-1; weak D call: TRBD2 (6 bases). CDR1 is SGHVS and CDR2 is FQNEAQ in the germline V gene. This CDR3 contains 15 residues. Trimming cost V 1 base and J 4 bases, with 11 bases left between them. CDR3 protein: CASSLGPGEYNEQFF. The CDR3 bases are TGTGCCAGCAGCTTAGGCCCGGGGGAATACAATGAGCAGTTCTTC.

The chain is built from TRBV12-5 and TRBJ2-1, with a tentative D call TRBD2 (6 bases). Trimming shortened V by 0 bases and J by 4 bases, and 13 bases separated the two germline ends. Germline CDR1 is LGHNT and CDR2 is FRNRAP. CDR3 length equals 16 residues. Here the CDR3 DNA reads TGTGCTAGTGGTTTGGTAGGGGCTAGCGCTTACAATGAGCAGTTCTTC. This encodes CASGLVGASAYNEQFF.

V gene TRBV25-1 combines with J gene TRBJ2-1; 7 bases are a match to TRBD2. The germline gives CDR1 MGHDK, CDR2 SYGVNS. V was pared by 4 bases and J by 6 bases, with 6 bases of the junction left unmatched. The CDR3 totals 14 residues. CDR3 protein: CASSVGGSLNEQFF. As DNA, the CDR3 is TGTGCCAGCAGTGTTGGCGGGAGTCTCAATGAGCAGTTCTTC. Full variable domain (rest looked up from reference TRBV25-1 and TRBJ2-1): EADIYQTPRYLVIGTGKKITLECSQTMGHDKMYWYQQDPGMELHLIHYSYGVNSTEKGDLSSESTVSRIRTEHFPLTLESARPSHTSQYLCASSVGGSLNEQFFGPGTRLTVL.